This T cell receptor beta chain emerged from a study of cytomegalovirus exposure and HLA in healthy donors. Whole-study results and caveats: Follow-up analysis seemed to connect common viral pathogens with several of the most significant clusters identified. In a later analysis, the majority of CMV-associated beta chains seemingly showed HLA restriction. The authors reported that TCR beta sequences could predict HLA-A and HLA-B alleles. These predictions were accurate for most subjects in the first cohort.

PCR was performed using 60 Vbeta and 13 Jbeta primers. Clones were read by immunoSEQ multiplex PCR, and TCRdb kept only the in-frame ones, dropping some. The sample has approximately 82,000 clones; around 62% are singletons. Concerning this clone itself: No antigen is known for it.

Germline CDR1 SGHAT, CDR2 FQNNGV. The CDR3 length is 15 residues. V was pared by 1 base and J by 4 bases, with 1 base of the junction left unmatched. Sequencing was done on a sample of PBMCs. The rearrangement uses TRBV11-2 and TRBJ1-6; 7 bases agree with TRBD1. The TCR sequence derives from a woman aged 30 to 39 in good health and CMV-seropositive. Here the CDR3 DNA reads TGTGCCAGCAGCTTAGCGGGACAGTATAATTCACCCCTCCACTTT. Its translation: CASSLAGQYNSPLHF.